These 31 T cell receptor beta chains were all obtained from the same sample, sequenced in a study of T cells in narcolepsy. The repertoire was sequenced with immunoSEQ multiplex PCR; TCRdb's copy has only in-frame clones and lacks some. The table shows over 25,000 clones, with around nine tenths occurring only once. The specimen was CD45RA- memory CD4+ T cells from PBMCs. The origin of the receptors is a human donor with narcolepsy.

The chain is built from TRBV14 and TRBJ2-1, with TRBD2 matching 9 bases. The junction had 7 bases not matched to a gene; V was cut back by 1 base and J by 6 bases. Germline CDR1 and CDR2: SGHDN and FVKESK. The CDR3 is 16 amino acids. This CDR3 is CASSQAAAGGINEQFF. The CDR3 region has the DNA TGTGCCAGCAGCCAAGCAGCAGCGGGGGGAATCAATGAGCAGTTCTTC.

Turning to this clone: Other DNA sequences in the same sample also yield this CDR3. This sequence joins TRBV7-9 and TRBJ1-6; no definite D call. The V and J ends lost 3 bases and 7 bases respectively, with 7 bases between them. Germline CDR1 is SEHNR and CDR2 is FQNEAQ (reference sequence). The CDR3 covers 13 residues. This CDR3 reads CASSLTSNSPLHF. CDR3 sequence (DNA): TGTGCCAGCAGCTTGACGAGCAATTCACCCCTCCACTTT.

This chain uses TRBV4-1 with TRBJ2-3, with D hard to call. The CDR3 spans 17 residues. Germline-derived CDR1 and CDR2 are MGHRA and YSYEKL. The V and J ends lost 1 base and 2 bases respectively, with 16 bases between them. CDR3 coding DNA: TGCGCCAGCAGCCAAGCTTCCTCTGTATGGCTCACAGATACGCAGTATTTT. Its protein is CASSQASSVWLTDTQYF.

This clone was detected once. This chain uses TRBV28 with TRBJ2-7; 11 bases match TRBD2. Trimming removed 6 bases from V and 4 bases from J; junction bases left unmatched: 8. Germline CDR1 and CDR2: MDHEN and SYDVKM. CDR3 length: 15 amino acids. The CDR3 spells CASSSASGGSYEQYV. The CDR3 DNA sequence: TGTGCCAGCAGCTCGGCTAGCGGGGGGTCGTACGAGCAGTACGTC.

The chain joins TRBV18 to TRBJ2-5; D remains unclear. The V and J ends lost 3 bases and 0 bases respectively, with 2 bases between them. The CDR3 consists of 12 residues. CDR1 and CDR2 from the germline V gene are KGHSH and LQKENI. CDR3 loop: CASSPNQETQYF. CDR3 sequence (DNA): TGTGCCAGCTCACCGAACCAAGAGACCCAGTACTTC.

The chain is built from TRBV16 and TRBJ1-2; 8 positions agree with TRBD1. CDR3 length: 12 amino acids. V was clipped by 3 bases and J by 8 bases; unmatched bases: 2. Per germline, CDR1 KGHSY and CDR2 FQNENV. In DNA form, the CDR3 reads TGTGCCAGCAGCCAGGACAGGGTAGGCTACACCTTC. It is translated as CASSQDRVGYTF. The full variable domain, its missing parts supplied by reference TRBV16 and TRBJ1-2, is GEEVAQTPKHLVRGEGQKAKLYCAPIKGHSYVFWYQQVLKNEFKFLISFQNENVFDETGMPKERFSAKCLPNSPCSLEIQATKLEDSAVYFCASSQDRVGYTFGSGTRLTVV.

The chain is built from TRBV10-3 and TRBJ2-7; D is undetermined. This CDR3 spans 12 amino acids. Germline loops: CDR1 ENHRY, CDR2 SYGVKD. Trimming took off 6 bases at V and 0 bases at J, with 6 bases between the two ends. For the CDR3, the DNA is TGTGCCATCAGAGGTAGCTCCTACGAGCAGTACTTC. This sequence encodes CAIRGSSYEQYF.

The chain couples TRBV5-8 to TRBJ2-3; D is unresolved. Trimming stripped 2 bases from V and 8 bases from J, with 18 bases between. The CDR3 contains 15 residues. Per the germline V gene, CDR1 is SGHTS and CDR2 is YDEGEE. CDR3 protein: CASSFQKPLVGTQYF. CDR3 nucleotide sequence: TGTGCCAGCAGCTTTCAGAAACCTTTAGTCGGTACGCAGTATTTT.

V is TRBV5-1 and J is TRBJ1-1; 7 bases are a match to TRBD1. The J segment lost 4 bases and the V segment lost 0 bases, leaving 6 bases of the junction unmatched. Germline V gene sequence: CDR1 SGHRS, CDR2 YFSETQ. There are 15 residues in the CDR3. The chain's CDR3 is CASSLVTSGGTEAFF. CDR3 nucleotide sequence: TGCGCCAGCAGCTTGGTTACCTCAGGGGGCACTGAAGCTTTCTTT.

The CDR3 sequence: CASSPSLGPTGDYGYTF. CDR3 DNA sequence: TGTGCCAGCAGCCCCTCCTTAGGGCCGACAGGGGACTATGGCTACACCTTC. This chain links TRBV5-5 with TRBJ1-2; 8 nucleotides match TRBD1. CDR1 and CDR2 from the germline V gene are SGHKS and YYEKEE (reference sequence). V was clipped by 4 bases and J by 3 bases; unmatched bases: 14. The CDR3 covers 17 residues. Full variable domain (rest looked up from reference TRBV5-5 and TRBJ1-2): DAGVTQSPTHLIKTRGQQVTLRCSPISGHKSVSWYQQVLGQGPQFIFQYYEKEERGRGNFPDRFSARQFPNYSSELNVNALLLGDSALYLCASSPSLGPTGDYGYTFGSGTRLTVV.

This chain uses TRBV5-1 with TRBJ2-3, with 7 bases identical to TRBD1. From germline, CDR1 is SGHRS and CDR2 YFSETQ. V lost 4 bases to trimming and J lost 6 bases; unmatched junction nucleotides: 5. This CDR3 has 13 amino acids. CDR3 DNA sequence: TGCGCCAGCAGCCCCCTAGGGGGCGATACGCAGTATTTT. Encoded protein: CASSPLGGDTQYF.

The sample holds one count of this clone. CDR3 nucleotide sequence: TGTGCCAGCAGTGAACAGAGCGGGGGCCGGGAGACCCAGTACTTC. Protein product: CASSEQSGGRETQYF. V usage is TRBV6-1 and J usage is TRBJ2-5; 8 positions match TRBD2. The germline CDR1 and CDR2 sequences are MNHNS and SASEGT. This CDR3 spans 15 amino acids. Trimming cost V 2 bases and J 5 bases; bases outside gene matches: 7.

The chain links TRBV27 to TRBJ2-7; D call uncertain. Germline CDR1 and CDR2: MNHEY and SMNVEV (reference sequence). This CDR3 spans 13 amino acids. V was trimmed by 3 bases and J by 5 bases, leaving 11 bases between them. CDR3 sequence reads: CASSFRAQDEQYF. The DNA of the CDR3 is TGTGCCAGCAGTTTTAGGGCCCAGGACGAGCAGTACTTC.

This sequence joins TRBV2 and TRBJ1-1; D is undetermined. The CDR3 is made up of 12 amino acids. The V gene lost 7 bases and the J gene lost 1 base, with 7 bases spanning the gap. Per germline, CDR1 SNHLY and CDR2 FYNNEI. The CDR3 coding sequence is TGTGCCAGCATAGTTGGGAACACTGAAGCTTTCTTT. Translated, it gives CASIVGNTEAFF.

This chain connects TRBV7-9 to TRBJ1-2, with D perhaps TRBD1 (5 bases). The germline gives CDR1 SEHNR, CDR2 FQNEAQ (reference sequence). The CDR3 totals 14 residues. Trimming took off 5 bases at V and 5 bases at J, with 15 bases between the two ends. The CDR3 coding sequence is TGTGCCAGCAGCGAGGGGACTTTCCGTTATGGCTACACCTTC. It is translated as CASSEGTFRYGYTF. Looking up the rest from reference TRBV7-9 and TRBJ1-2 gives the full variable domain: DTGVSQNPRHKITKRGQNVTFRCDPISEHNRLYWYRQTLGQGPEFLTYFQNEAQLEKSRLLSDRFSAERPKGSFSTLEIQRTEQGDSAMYLCASSEGTFRYGYTFGSGTRLTVV.

This chain connects TRBV5-1 to TRBJ2-1; 9 bases match TRBD2. The CDR3 loop spans 15 amino acids. Germline V CDR1 and CDR2: SGHRS, YFSETQ. Losses at the gene ends were 2 bases for V and 2 bases for J; bases not matched to a gene: 2. The CDR3 DNA is TGCGCCAGCAGCTTTAGCGGGGGACCCTACAATGAGCAGTTCTTC. Its translation: CASSFSGGPYNEQFF.

The sample holds one count of this clone. The chain employs TRBV2 and TRBJ1-1; 7 bases map to TRBD1. The CDR3 loop spans 15 amino acids. Germline CDR1 is SNHLY and CDR2 is FYNNEI. The J segment lost 1 base and the V segment lost 6 bases, leaving 8 bases of the junction unmatched. As DNA, the CDR3 is TGTGCCAGCAGCCTAGGACAGGCCGCGAACACTGAAGCTTTCTTT. Translating it yields CASSLGQAANTEAFF.

This clone was seen more than once but under ten times. The chain links TRBV2 to TRBJ2-1; TRBD1 matches at 9 bases. The CDR3 length is 15 residues. V was pared by 5 bases and J by 12 bases, with 14 bases of the junction left unmatched. Germline CDR1 is SNHLY and CDR2 is FYNNEI. The CDR3 loop reads CASSQGQGGVVGQFF. The CDR3, as DNA: TGTGCCAGCAGTCAGGGACAGGGAGGAGTTGTAGGGCAGTTCTTC.

The chain is built from TRBV18 and TRBJ2-5; 7 nucleotides agree with TRBD1. CDR3 size: 15 residues. The J segment lost 1 base and the V segment lost 0 bases, leaving 2 bases of the junction unmatched. The germline gives CDR1 KGHSH, CDR2 LQKENI. CDR3 nucleotides: TGTGCCAGCTCACCACCGGCAGGGGGCCAAGAGACCCAGTACTTC. Amino acids: CASSPPAGGQETQYF.

The rearrangement links TRBV19 to TRBJ2-2; D is possibly TRBD2 (5 bases). The CDR3 length is 15 residues. Per the germline V gene, CDR1 is LNHDA and CDR2 is SQIVND (reference sequence). V lost 6 bases, J lost 4 bases, and 15 bases lay in between. The CDR3 DNA reads TGTGCCAGTAGGGATAGGACTCTCGCCACCGGGGAGCTGTTTTTT. It codes for CASRDRTLATGELFF. The full variable domain, rest sourced from reference TRBV19 and TRBJ2-2, is DGGITQSPKYLFRKEGQNVTLSCEQNLNHDAMYWYRQDPGQGLRLIYYSQIVNDFQKGDIAEGYSVSREKKESFPLTVTSAQKNPTAFYLCASRDRTLATGELFFGEGSRLTVL.

The chain employs TRBV15 and TRBJ2-6; 7 bases match TRBD1. The CDR3 contains 17 residues. Losses at the gene ends were 4 bases for V and 0 bases for J; bases not matched to a gene: 6. Germline V CDR1 and CDR2: LNHNV, YYDKDF (reference sequence). CDR3 sequence: CATSTGQAISGANVLTF. The CDR3 nucleotides are TGTGCCACCAGCACAGGACAGGCAATCTCTGGGGCCAACGTCCTGACTTTC.

The chain recombines TRBV5-4 with TRBJ2-5, with D possibly being TRBD1 or TRBD2 (5 bases each). CDR3 length: 14 residues. The germline V gene has CDR1 SGHNT and CDR2 YYREEE (reference sequence). V lost 3 bases, J lost 1 base, and 10 bases lay in between. CDR3 sequence reads: CASSSGGSQETQYF. The CDR3 coding sequence is TGTGCCAGCAGCTCTGGGGGATCCCAAGAGACCCAGTACTTC. Combining the CDR3 with reference TRBV5-4 and TRBJ2-5 gives the whole variable domain ETGVTQSPTHLIKTRGQQVTLRCSSQSGHNTVSWYQQALGQGPQFIFQYYREEENGRGNFPPRFSGLQFPNYSSELNVNALELDDSALYLCASSSGGSQETQYFGPGTRLLVL.

This chain connects TRBV5-1 to TRBJ1-6; a possible D gene is TRBD1 (6 bases). This CDR3 contains 15 residues. CDR1 and CDR2 from the germline V gene are SGHRS and YFSETQ. V shed 0 bases and J shed 5 bases, with 9 bases lying between them. CDR3 DNA: TGCGCCAGCAGCTTGGTCGCAGGGGATAATTCACCCCTCCACTTT. Its protein is CASSLVAGDNSPLHF.

The chain joins TRBV6-5 to TRBJ1-2; 11 bases align to TRBD1. This CDR3 is 15 amino acids long. Germline CDR1 and CDR2: MNHEY and SVGAGI. V dropped 2 bases and J dropped 6; count of bases not matched to a gene: 5. The CDR3 loop is CASSYRGQGVDGYTF. CDR3 DNA: TGTGCCAGCAGTTACCGGGGACAGGGGGTTGATGGCTACACCTTC.

The rearrangement joins TRBV18 to TRBJ1-5; D is possibly TRBD1 (5 bases). Trimming took 6 bases from V and 2 from J, leaving 8 bases between them. Germline assignment: CDR1 KGHSH and CDR2 LQKENI. The length of the CDR3 is 13 residues. The CDR3 bases are TGTGCCAGCTCGACGGGGGGCAATCAGCCCCAGCATTTT. Translation: CASSTGGNQPQHF. The full variable domain, completed using reference TRBV18 and TRBJ1-5, is NAGVMQNPRHLVRRRGQEARLRCSPMKGHSHVYWYRQLPEEGLKFMVYLQKENIIDESGMPKERFSAEFPKEGPSILRIQQVVRGDSAAYFCASSTGGNQPQHFGDGTRLSIL.

The rearrangement joins TRBV5-1 to TRBJ2-5; 10 nucleotides align to TRBD2. After removal of 1 base from V and 5 bases from J, the junction contained 8 bases not matched to a gene. The CDR3 runs 16 residues. Per the germline V gene, CDR1 is SGHRS and CDR2 is YFSETQ. The CDR3 DNA follows: TGCGCCAGCAGCTTGATGAGCGGGGGGGTCTCCGAGACCCAGTACTTC. This translates into CASSLMSGGVSETQYF. The entire variable domain, with the rest obtained from reference TRBV5-1 and TRBJ2-5, is as follows: KAGVTQTPRYLIKTRGQQVTLSCSPISGHRSVSWYQQTPGQGLQFLFEYFSETQRNKGNFPGRFSGRQFSNSRSEMNVSTLELGDSALYLCASSLMSGGVSETQYFGPGTRLLVL.

The V gene is TRBV29-1, the J gene TRBJ1-2; D perhaps matches TRBD1 (6 bases). The V end was cut by 5 bases, the J end by 2 bases, with 9 bases between. In germline, CDR1 is SQVTM, CDR2 ANQGSEA. The CDR3 consists of 12 residues. The CDR3 region is CSVRDKNYGYTF. CDR3 bases: TGCAGCGTTCGGGACAAGAACTATGGCTACACCTTC. Full variable domain (remainder filled in from reference TRBV29-1 and TRBJ1-2): SAVISQKPSRDICQRGTSLTIQCQVDSQVTMMFWYRQQPGQSLTLIATANQGSEATYESGFVIDKFPISRPNLTFSTLTVSNMSPEDSSIYLCSVRDKNYGYTFGSGTRLTVV.

The chain links TRBV7-9 to TRBJ2-3, with unresolved D. V was shortened by 5 bases and J by 2 bases, with 2 bases between the two germline ends. This CDR3 is built from 11 residues. The germline CDR1 and CDR2 sequences are SEHNR and FQNEAQ (reference sequence). CDR3 DNA: TGTGCCAGCAGCATCACAGATACGCAGTATTTT. Its translation: CASSITDTQYF.

This chain joins TRBV5-4 and TRBJ1-1; tentatively, D is TRBD1 (6 bases). This CDR3 is 13 amino acids long. Deletions cut 2 bases from V and 7 bases from J, with 12 bases between. Germline V CDR1 and CDR2: SGHNT, YYREEE (reference sequence). CDR3 residues: CASSFTGTDEAFF. The CDR3 region has the DNA TGTGCCAGCAGCTTTACAGGGACGGATGAAGCTTTCTTT.

The V gene is TRBV5-1, the J gene TRBJ2-5; D might be TRBD2 (6 bases). Trimming removed 4 bases at V and 6 bases at J, with 16 bases between. CDR3 size: 14 residues. Per the germline V gene, CDR1 is SGHRS and CDR2 is YFSETQ. CDR3 DNA: TGCGCCAGCAGCCCCGGCGGGGTTGAACAGACCCAGTACTTC. Translating gives CASSPGGVEQTQYF.

The V and J genes are TRBV6-1 and TRBJ1-2, with D unresolved. V was trimmed by 5 bases and J by 5 bases, leaving 9 bases between them. Germline CDR1 and CDR2: MNHNS and SASEGT. The length of the CDR3 is 12 residues. As DNA, the CDR3 is TGTGCCAGCAGTTCGCAAGTATATGGCTACACCTTC. Translating it yields CASSSQVYGYTF.